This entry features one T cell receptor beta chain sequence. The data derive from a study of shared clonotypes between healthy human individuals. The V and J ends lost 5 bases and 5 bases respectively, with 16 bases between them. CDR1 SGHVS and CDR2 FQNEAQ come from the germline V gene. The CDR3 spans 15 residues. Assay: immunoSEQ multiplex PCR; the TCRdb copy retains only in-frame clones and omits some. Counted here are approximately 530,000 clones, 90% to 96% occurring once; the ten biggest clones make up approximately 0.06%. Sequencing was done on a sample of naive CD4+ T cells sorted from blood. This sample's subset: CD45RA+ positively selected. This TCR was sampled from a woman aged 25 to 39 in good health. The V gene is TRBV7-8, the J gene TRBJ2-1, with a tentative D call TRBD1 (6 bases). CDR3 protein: CASSLEGHSDNEQFF. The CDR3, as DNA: TGTGCCAGCAGCCTCGAGGGACACTCGGACAATGAGCAGTTCTTC.